This T cell receptor (beta chain) was recovered during a study of human T cells and chemical hapten exposure. Broader study findings: TCRs whose frequency exceeded 1 in 1000 remained the same following DPC sensitization.

The sample's time point: healthy volunteer bleed at 6 weeks. Total RNA came from unfractionated whole blood. For this clonotype: Its antigen is currently unknown.

V lost 2 bases, J lost 5 bases, and 10 bases lay in between. There are 13 residues in the CDR3. Germline CDR1 and CDR2: SGHTA and FQGNSA. Unique molecular identifiers were linked by the library to individual cDNA molecules. TCRdb called the RACE reads again in MiXCR, with one record for every CDR3 protein. This table holds 30,000 to 35,000 distinct CDR3 sequences, 4.5% to 5.5% found once. J is TRBJ2-7 and V is TRBV7-2; D is unresolved. The sample consisted of whole blood. The clonotype comes from a human donor in good health. Some clones in this sample may be carry-over from other donors' samples. The DNA of the CDR3 is TGTGCCAGCAGCTTAAGGCGTCTAGACGAGCAGTACTTC. It specifies CASSLRRLDEQYF.